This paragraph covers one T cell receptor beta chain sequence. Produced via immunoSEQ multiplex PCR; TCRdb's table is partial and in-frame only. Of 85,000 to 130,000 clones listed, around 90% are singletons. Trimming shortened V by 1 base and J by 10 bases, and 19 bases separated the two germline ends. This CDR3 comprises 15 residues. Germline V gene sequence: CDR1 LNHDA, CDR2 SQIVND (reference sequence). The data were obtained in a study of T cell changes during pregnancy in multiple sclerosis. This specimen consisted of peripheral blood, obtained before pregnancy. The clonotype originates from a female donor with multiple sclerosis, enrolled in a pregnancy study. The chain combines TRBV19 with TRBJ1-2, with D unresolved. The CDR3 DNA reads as TGTGCCAGTAGTATAGGACTGTCGGGCCCTCGGGACTACACCTTC. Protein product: CASSIGLSGPRDYTF.